These 10 T cell receptor beta chains were all obtained from the same sample, sequenced in a study of intratumoral heterogeneity in liver cancer. The hepatocellular carcinoma nodule was sampled at distinct, geographically separated regions. TCRdb's copy holds only in-frame clones and misses some; the assay was immunoSEQ multiplex PCR. The sample includes thousands of clones, 60% to 85% of them seen just once. The source was tumor tissue, collected before any cancer treatment. These receptors were obtained from a woman in her seventies with hepatocellular carcinoma.

The chain combines TRBV5-4 with TRBJ2-7; D remains ambiguous. The CDR3 covers 15 residues. V dropped 2 bases and J dropped 0 bases, with 12 bases sitting between them. Germline CDR1 SGHNT, CDR2 YYREEE (reference sequence). CDR3 in amino acids: CASSFEAASSYEQYF. CDR3 sequence (DNA): TGTGCCAGCAGCTTTGAGGCCGCCAGCTCCTACGAGCAGTACTTC. The full variable domain, with the rest looked up from reference TRBV5-4 and TRBJ2-7, is ETGVTQSPTHLIKTRGQQVTLRCSSQSGHNTVSWYQQALGQGPQFIFQYYREEENGRGNFPPRFSGLQFPNYSSELNVNALELDDSALYLCASSFEAASSYEQYFGPGTRLTVT.

This chain uses TRBV2 with TRBJ2-1; 7 positions match TRBD2. The CDR3 spans 14 residues. V shed 2 bases and J 6 bases; nucleotides not matched to a gene: 4. Germline V gene sequence: CDR1 SNHLY, CDR2 FYNNEI. Here the CDR3 DNA reads TGTGCCAGCAGTGAATATACTAGCGTCAATGAGCAGTTCTTC. Residues: CASSEYTSVNEQFF.

V and J are TRBV7-9 and TRBJ2-1; D ambiguous. From germline, CDR1 is SEHNR and CDR2 FQNEAQ (reference sequence). Trimming took off 2 bases at V and 9 bases at J, with 20 bases between the two ends. The CDR3 is 16 residues long. CDR3 residues: CASSLRPDGKVGEQFF. The CDR3 coding sequence is TGTGCCAGCAGCTTAAGGCCTGATGGGAAAGTAGGTGAGCAGTTCTTC.

The rearrangement links TRBV24-1 to TRBJ2-3; 8 bases agree with TRBD2. V lost 8 bases to trimming and J lost 3 bases; unmatched junction nucleotides: 9. The CDR3 consists of 15 residues. The germline V gene has CDR1 KGHDR and CDR2 SFDVKD. In nucleotides, the CDR3 is TGTGCCACCACCCGACTAGCGCTTACTACAGATACGCAGTATTTT. Translation gives CATTRLALTTDTQYF.

This clone rates as medium-sized. This chain connects TRBV2 to TRBJ2-7; TRBD2 agrees at 9 bases. The V segment lost 4 bases and the J segment 5 bases; nucleotides outside the gene matches: 12. Germline V lookup: CDR1 SNHLY, CDR2 FYNNEI. CDR3 length: 16 amino acids. This chain's CDR3 is CASSGTSGSRLDEQYF. CDR3 nucleotides: TGTGCCAGCAGTGGCACTAGCGGGTCTAGGTTGGACGAGCAGTACTTC.

This sequence joins TRBV9 and TRBJ2-1; 7 bases agree with TRBD2. Germline V gene sequence: CDR1 SGDLS, CDR2 YYNGEE. The CDR3 loop spans 16 amino acids. J lost 10 bases, V lost 3 bases, and 16 bases had no gene match. CDR3: CASSGGAGLQAAEQFF. The CDR3 DNA sequence: TGTGCCAGCAGCGGGGGAGCGGGACTACAGGCTGCGGAGCAGTTCTTC.

V gene TRBV28 combines with J gene TRBJ1-5; D is possibly TRBD1 (6 bases). This CDR3 contains 13 residues. The ends were cut back, 6 bases at V and 6 bases at J, with 12 bases in the middle. Germline-derived CDR1 and CDR2 are MDHEN and SYDVKM. The CDR3 sequence is CASRLEGGQPQHF. As DNA, the CDR3 is TGTGCCAGCAGACTAGAGGGGGGTCAGCCCCAGCATTTT.

This sequence joins TRBV4-1 and TRBJ2-3; 12 positions agree with TRBD2. V dropped 2 bases and J dropped 0; count of bases not matched to a gene: 3. This CDR3 has 17 amino acids. CDR1 and CDR2 (germline): MGHRA, YSYEKL. The CDR3 DNA sequence: TGCGCCAGCAGCCAATGGACTAGCGGGAAGAGCACAGATACGCAGTATTTT. Translating it yields CASSQWTSGKSTDTQYF.

The V call is TRBV3-1 (or the pseudogene TRBV3-2), the J call TRBJ2-1; a weak D match, TRBD2 (5 bases). Between the trimmed V and J ends, which lost 0 bases and 5 bases, there was a span of 11 bases. The CDR3 is made up of 15 amino acids. Germline CDR1 LGHDT, CDR2 YNNKEL (reference sequence). CDR3 nucleotides: TGTGCCAGCAGCCAAGATAGCGACCCGAACAATGAGCAGTTCTTC. It encodes CASSQDSDPNNEQFF.

The rearrangement joins TRBV30 to TRBJ1-2; D not certain. This CDR3 region has 11 residues. Between the trimmed V and J ends, which lost 0 bases and 4 bases, there was a span of 3 bases. Germline loops: CDR1 GTSNPN, CDR2 SVGIG (reference sequence). CDR3 loop: CAWSVSYGYTF. CDR3 DNA sequence: TGTGCCTGGAGTGTCAGCTATGGCTACACCTTC.